The rows below give T cell receptor beta chains drawn from one sample of a study of blood T cell repertoires in COVID-19. Some clones are missing from TCRdb's copy, which holds only in-frame ones; the method was immunoSEQ multiplex PCR. The sample lists 55,000 or so clones, approximately 80% occurring once. What was sequenced was peripheral blood. The receptors originated from a human donor in a cohort sampled during active or convalescent COVID-19. The CDR3 runs from the conserved cysteine through the conserved F or W. Fields, in order: V gene, CDR3 length, CDR3 protein.

>TRBV27|14
CASSWAGVTGELFF
>TRBV14|14
CASSQELRRTEAFF
>TRBV7-9|15
CASTQDRAGGREQFF
>TRBV19|16
CASSGGQVYSNQPQHF
>TRBV9|16
CASSVGYGEGNQPQHF
>TRBV27|15
CASNQGGIRNSPLHF
>TRBV2|14
CASSEGGGWETQYF
>TRBV11-2|14
CASSPITATGELFF
>TRBV6-2/TRBV6-3|15
CASSFGQGSVRGYTF
>TRBV3-1/TRBV3-2|13
CASSLTGYYGYTF
>TRBV27|18
CASSLSGGGAALLYEQYF
>TRBV5-4|14
CASSLDRGVYEQYF
>TRBV5-6|16
CASSVTAGRIYNEQFF
>TRBV6-5|13
CASTPSTNSPLHF